The source of this TCR beta chain is a study of T cell responses to AZD1222 COVID-19 vaccine. In the study overall: Pooled in the analysis were second doses at about 4 or about 12 weeks. Study results and caveats: Spike-wide vaccine-associated CD4 TCRs dominated at 160-218 and 743-854. The donor cohort was predominantly white British with a female majority, and clonal diversity may have been underestimated. Only 5 or 6 individuals given AZD1222 were seropositive at baseline.

This CDR3 is built from 13 residues. V was cut by 3 bases and J by 3 bases, with 10 bases left in between. Per germline, CDR1 DFQATT and CDR2 SNEGSKA (reference sequence). There are a few counts of this clone. Antigen unknown. The repertoire was sequenced with immunoSEQ multiplex PCR; TCRdb's copy has only in-frame clones and lacks some. The sample holds 60,000 to 70,000 clones, about 85% seen once. The chain uses TRBV20-1 and TRBJ2-3; D not certain. The sample in question was peripheral blood, obtained on day 0 of AZD1222 vaccination. This receptor was identified in an adult in good health. The CDR3 bases are TGCAGTGCTAGTAACCCATGGACAGATACGCAGTATTTT. Translating gives CSASNPWTDTQYF.